This TCR beta chain originates from a study of blood T cell repertoires in COVID-19. Whole-study context: Sources were T cells, B-cell-depleted T cells, or PBMCs; the material itself was cDNA or gDNA.

Under the authors' procedure: Reference gene primer amplification yielded estimated nucleated cell counts. TCRdb keeps only in-frame clones here, not all; method: immunoSEQ multiplex PCR. D and trimming were read from the DNA, whereas the V and J calls and clone size are those reported in that table. The sample has some 150,000 clones, 85% to 90% seen once. Per the germline V gene, CDR1 is KGHSH and CDR2 is LQKENI. This CDR3 is 12 amino acids long. V dropped 2 bases and J dropped 5 bases, with 7 bases sitting between them. This receptor was identified in a woman older than 75 with acute or convalescent COVID-19. V and J are TRBV18 and TRBJ2-7; a possible D gene is TRBD1 (5 bases). The sample taken for sequencing was peripheral blood. The CDR3 reads CASSPDRNEQYF. CDR3 coding DNA: TGTGCCAGCTCACCAGACAGAAACGAGCAGTACTTC.